The 10 T cell receptor beta chains given below trace back to one sample, sequenced in a study of post-analysis software for immune sequencing data. Regarding the study as a whole: Five TRBV segments, including TRBV5-6, TRBV5-1 and TRBV20-1, were more frequent in patients than controls.

Presence of unique molecular identifiers characterized the TCR beta cDNA libraries. TCRdb reanalysed the PCR reads using MiXCR and keeps one entry per CDR3 protein. The sample lists 550,000 to 700,000 distinct CDR3 sequences; about 40% were seen once. These receptors are not linked to any known antigen. Sequencing used blood. These receptors were collected from a girl under 18 with multiple sclerosis.

This clonotype has just a few counts. The chain couples TRBV5-1 to TRBJ1-2, with TRBD1 identical over 9 bases. V lost 1 base and J lost 2; bases outside the gene matches: 3. The CDR3 spans 15 residues. Germline-derived CDR1 and CDR2 are SGHRS and YFSETQ. This CDR3 is CASSLRTGANYGYTF. Written as DNA, the CDR3 is TGCGCCAGCAGCTTGCGGACAGGGGCAAACTATGGCTACACCTTC.

In regard to this clonotype: The junction departs from the called germline gene at one end, perhaps through a read error. V usage is TRBV29-1 and J usage is TRBJ2-1; 15 nucleotides line up with TRBD2. The CDR3 is 16 residues long. Germline-derived CDR1 and CDR2 are SQVTM and ANQGSEA. Here the CDR3 DNA reads TGCGGCGTCACCGGACTAGCGGGGGGGACCTACAATGAGCAGTTCTTC. This sequence encodes CGVTGLAGGTYNEQFF.

This clonotype was counted a few times. The gene calls are TRBV10-3 and TRBJ2-7; D is possibly TRBD1 (5 bases). V was clipped by 0 bases and J by 0 bases, with 9 bases between them. The CDR3 is 15 amino acids. Germline values: CDR1 ENHRY, CDR2 SYGVKD. The CDR3 sequence: CAISESTGLSYEQYF. CDR3 bases: TGTGCCATCAGTGAGTCTACAGGTCTCTCCTACGAGCAGTACTTC.

The rearrangement joins TRBV7-2 to TRBJ2-1; 7 bases fit TRBD2. The CDR3 runs 15 residues. The germline V gene has CDR1 SGHTA and CDR2 FQGNSA. V lost 7 bases and J lost 3; bases outside the gene matches: 9. This CDR3 is CASTWILADYNEQFF. The CDR3 DNA is TGTGCCAGCACCTGGATTCTAGCGGACTACAATGAGCAGTTCTTC.

V gene TRBV20-1 combines with J gene TRBJ2-5; a possible D gene is TRBD1 (5 bases). The end of the DNA is better explained by TRBJ2-7, so the J call may be wrong. This CDR3 contains 15 residues. The germline V gene encodes CDR1 DFQATT and CDR2 SNEGSKA (reference sequence). CDR3 in amino acids: CSARGGSKGFNEQYF. The CDR3 coding sequence is TGCAGTGCTAGAGGAGGAAGTAAGGGGTTTAACGAGCAGTACTTC.

This clonotype occurred a few times. The J gene is TRBJ2-5, the V gene TRBV20-1; TRBD2 aligns across 7 bases. The CDR3 contains 15 residues. In germline, CDR1 is DFQATT, CDR2 SNEGSKA (reference sequence). J gave up 0 bases and V 0 bases, and 4 bases lay outside the gene matches. CDR3 nucleotides: TGCAGTGCTAGAGACCAGCGGGACGACCAAGAGACCCAGTACTTC. It yields the protein CSARDQRDDQETQYF.

This clonotype was detected a few times. CDR3 protein: CASSLPSGSYNEQFF. CDR3 nucleotide sequence: TGTGCCAGCAGCTTACCTAGCGGGTCCTACAATGAGCAGTTCTTC. This chain connects TRBV7-9 to TRBJ2-1; 8 bases match TRBD2. CDR1 and CDR2 (germline): SEHNR, FQNEAQ (reference sequence). The CDR3 loop spans 15 amino acids. J was trimmed by 1 base and V by 2 bases; bases with no gene match: 1.

This clonotype was observed a handful of times. This sequence joins TRBV20-1 and TRBJ2-1; D is ambiguous. This CDR3 is 13 amino acids long. V was trimmed by 6 bases and J by 4 bases, leaving 13 bases between them. Germline lookup yields CDR1 DFQATT and CDR2 SNEGSKA (reference sequence). CDR3 coding DNA: TGCAGTGCCTCACACTCCTATTACAATGAGCAGTTCTTC. The encoded protein is CSASHSYYNEQFF.

The chain recombines TRBV20-1 with TRBJ2-4; TRBD2 matches at 7 bases. The J call may be wrong; the DNA end is better matched by TRBJ2-7. CDR3 length equals 14 residues. From germline, CDR1 is DFQATT and CDR2 SNEGSKA (reference sequence). The CDR3 DNA reads as TGCAGTGCTAGCCGGAGCGGGGACCCCTACGAGCAGTACTTC. Residues: CSASRSGDPYEQYF.

The CDR3 loop is CASSFGLRGDEQYF. DNA of the CDR3: TGTGCCAGCAGTTTCGGGTTAAGAGGGGACGAGCAGTACTTC. V and J are TRBV12-3 or TRBV12-4 and TRBJ2-7, with D perhaps assigned TRBD1 or TRBD2 (5 bases each). The V gene lost 3 bases and the J gene lost 5 bases, with 14 bases spanning the gap. The CDR3 is 14 residues long.